Listed below are T cell receptor beta chains from one sample, sequenced in a study of identical twins. TCRdb ran MiXCR on the 5' RACE reads and lists one entry per CDR3 protein. This table has roughly 250,000 distinct CDR3 sequences, 11% to 15% appearing once. Sequencing was carried out using memory (CD45RO+) T cells sorted from blood. These receptors all come from a woman aged 18 to 35 in good health. The CDR3 runs from the conserved cysteine through the conserved F or W. The order of the fields is clone size, D gene, V gene, J gene, CDR3 DNA, CDR3 protein. A D gene is named only where the DNA matches it firmly. Clone size is not always given. Where it is, it says once, few, many or a class for expanded clones.

few	NA	TRBV29-1	TRBJ2-2	TGCAGCGTCACGACCGGGAACACCGGGGAGCTGTTTTTT	CSVTTGNTGELFF
NA	NA	TRBV5-1	TRBJ2-1	TGCGCCAGCAACAAACAGGGTTCGAGTGAGCAGTTCTTC	CASNKQGSSEQFF
few	NA	TRBV20-1	TRBJ1-2	TGCAGTGCTATCGGGGGGCCCGGCTATGGCTACACCTTC	CSAIGGPGYGYTF
NA	NA	TRBV20-1	TRBJ1-1	TGCAGTGCTACAGAAGGGGGAAGGGGGACTGAAGCTTTCTTT	CSATEGGRGTEAFF
NA	TRBD1	TRBV5-1	TRBJ1-5	TGCGCCAGCAGCTTGATAGGGGGCGGTCAGCCCCAGCATTTT	CASSLIGGGQPQHF
NA	NA	TRBV24-1	TRBJ2-3	TGTGCCACCAGTGACGGGGCGTCACAGGGCGACGATACGCAGTATTTT	CATSDGASQGDDTQYF
many	TRBD2	TRBV3-1	TRBJ2-1	TGTGCCAGCAGCCAAGACCTAGCGGGGGGGCGTGATGAGCAGTTCTTC	CASSQDLAGGRDEQFF
NA	NA	TRBV15	TRBJ1-5	TGTGCCACCAGCAGAGATTGTGGGAGGGGGTCCGGGAATCAGCCCCAGCATTTT	CATSRDCGRGSGNQPQHF
many	NA	TRBV12-3/TRBV12-4	TRBJ1-2	TGTGCCAGCAGTTTAAGGACCTATGGCTACACCTTC	CASSLRTYGYTF
many	NA	TRBV20-1	TRBJ2-1	TGCAGTGCTAGAGCAGGGCACAATGAGCAGTTCTTC	CSARAGHNEQFF
NA	TRBD2	TRBV20-1	TRBJ2-6	TGCAGTGCTAGAGACACTAGCGGGAGGTTCTCTGGGGCCAACGTCCTGACTTTC	CSARDTSGRFSGANVLTF
NA	NA	TRBV30	TRBJ2-7	TGTGCCTGGAGCTCGGTTCGATCGGGGGAGCAGTACTTC	CAWSSVRSGEQYF
few	NA	TRBV9	TRBJ2-7	TGTGCCAGCAGCGTAGGGGGCAGGGTTGGCGAGCAGTACTTC	CASSVGGRVGEQYF
few	NA	TRBV7-9	TRBJ1-1	TGTGCCAGCAGCTTAGTAGGAGGGCTGAGGAACACTGAAGCTTTCTTT	CASSLVGGLRNTEAFF
few	NA	TRBV12-3/TRBV12-4	TRBJ2-2	TGTGCCAGCAGTCAATCGGCAGGGCAGCTGTTTTTT	CASSQSAGQLFF
few	TRBD2	TRBV7-2	TRBJ2-7	TGTGCCAGCCGATACGGACTAGTATACGAGCAGTACTTC	CASRYGLVYEQYF
NA	TRBD2	TRBV20-1	TRBJ2-3	TGCAGAGCCTCCGGGACTAGCGGGGGCGGAGATACGCAGTATTTT	CRASGTSGGGDTQYF
NA	NA	TRBV29-1	TRBJ2-6	TGCAGCGTTGGGCAGGGAACTATCCCTGGGGCCAACGTCCTGACTTTC	CSVGQGTIPGANVLTF
NA	TRBD2	TRBV9	TRBJ2-7	TGTGCCAGCAGCGGCCGGGGGGGTGGGAACGAGCAGTACTTC	CASSGRGGGNEQYF
NA	NA	TRBV5-1	TRBJ2-3	TGCGCCAGCAGCTTGCTTGTGGACACAGATACGCAGTATTTT	CASSLLVDTDTQYF
NA	NA	TRBV7-2	TRBJ2-7	TGTGCCAGCAGCGGGAGGGGGGGCCCAGTCTACGAGCAGTACTTC	CASSGRGGPVYEQYF
few	NA	TRBV12-3/TRBV12-4	TRBJ2-7	TGTGCCAGCAGTTTAATTGGGTCGGGTAGGAAGTACTTC	CASSLIGSGRKYF
NA	NA	TRBV19	TRBJ1-2	TGTGCCAGTAATGAGGGGACACGTTTTGGCTACACCTTC	CASNEGTRFGYTF
few	NA	TRBV3-1	TRBJ1-3	TGTGCCAGCAGCCAGGGGACCCGCTCTGGAAACACCATATATTTT	CASSQGTRSGNTIYF
many	NA	TRBV12-3/TRBV12-4	TRBJ1-2	TGTGCCAGCAGTTTACGCCAGACCTATGCGAACTATGGCTACACCTTC	CASSLRQTYANYGYTF
few	NA	TRBV10-3	TRBJ2-5	TGTGCCATCAGTGCTCGGGGGGCGGAGGAGACCCAGTACTTC	CAISARGAEETQYF
few	NA	TRBV7-9	TRBJ2-7	TGTGCCAGCAGCTTGTGGACAGACCCCTACGAGCAGTACTTC	CASSLWTDPYEQYF
many	NA	TRBV5-1	TRBJ2-2	TGCGCCAGCAGCTTCCTAGAGGAGGCCGGGGAGCTGTTTTTT	CASSFLEEAGELFF
few	NA	TRBV6-1	TRBJ1-6	TGTGCCAGCAGGTGGGACGGTAATTCACCCCTCCACTTT	CASRWDGNSPLHF
NA	TRBD2	TRBV3-1	TRBJ2-1	TGTGCCAGCAGCCAACTAGCGGGGGGTGAGCAGTTCTTC	CASSQLAGGEQFF
NA	TRBD2	TRBV6-1	TRBJ2-7	TGTGCCACTGGACTAGCGGGAGGGCCAACCTACGAGCAGTACTTC	CATGLAGGPTYEQYF
NA	NA	TRBV6-1	TRBJ1-2	TGTGCCAGCAGTGAAGCGTATACAGCCAGATCTTCCTACTATGGCTACACCTTC	CASSEAYTARSSYYGYTF
few	NA	TRBV7-6	TRBJ1-5	TGTGCCAGCAGCCACGGCAAGACTGATCAGCCCCAGCATTTT	CASSHGKTDQPQHF
few	TRBD2	TRBV5-6	TRBJ2-1	TGTGCCAGCATCGGGACTAGCGGGAGGGCTAATGAGCAGTTCTTC	CASIGTSGRANEQFF
few	NA	TRBV3-1	TRBJ2-3	TGTGCCAGCGAAGGGGGCACAGATACGCAGTATTTT	CASEGGTDTQYF
NA	NA	TRBV3-1	TRBJ2-4	TGTGCCAGCAGCCAAGGGGGGGTGGCCAAAAACATTCAGTACTTC	CASSQGGVAKNIQYF
NA	NA	TRBV3-1	TRBJ1-2	TGTGCCAGCAGCCAAGTAGAAGGTTTGGGCTACACCTTC	CASSQVEGLGYTF
NA	TRBD2	TRBV5-1	TRBJ2-5	TGCGCCAGCAGCTTGGTGGCTAGCGGGAACCAAGAGACCCAGTACTTC	CASSLVASGNQETQYF
NA	NA	TRBV5-1	TRBJ2-7	TGCGCCAGCAGCGACCTTAGTGGGGGCGACTACGAGCAGTACTTC	CASSDLSGGDYEQYF
NA	NA	TRBV7-9	TRBJ1-1	TGTGCCAGCAGCCCCAATGTACCCGGGAACACTGAAGCTTTCTTT	CASSPNVPGNTEAFF
few	NA	TRBV2	TRBJ2-3	TGTGCCAACGCACAGGGACGAACAGATACGCAGTATTTT	CANAQGRTDTQYF
NA	NA	TRBV7-2	TRBJ2-5	TGTGCCAGCAGCCCCAGGGGATCAGAGACCCAGTACTTC	CASSPRGSETQYF
NA	NA	TRBV7-9	TRBJ2-5	TGTGCCAGCAGCTTAAGAGGCGGTCGACAACAAGAGACCCAGTACTTC	CASSLRGGRQQETQYF
few	TRBD1	TRBV20-1	TRBJ2-3	TGCAGTGCTTTCGACAGGGGGCGGGTAGATACGCAGTATTTT	CSAFDRGRVDTQYF
NA	NA	TRBV20-1	TRBJ1-1	TGCAGTGCTAGGGTTGACACGTATGGTGAAGCTTTCTTT	CSARVDTYGEAFF
NA	TRBD1	TRBV12-3/TRBV12-4	TRBJ2-7	TGTGCCAGCAGTTTATTGCAGGGGGTAGACGAGCAGTACTTC	CASSLLQGVDEQYF
few	TRBD2	TRBV20-1	TRBJ2-3	TGCAGTACAAATCCCCGGGGACTAGGGGGTTCAGATACGCAGTATTTT	CSTNPRGLGGSDTQYF
NA	NA	TRBV11-2	TRBJ1-1	TGTGCCAGCAGCCAGAATCGGGGCACTGAAGCTTTCTTT	CASSQNRGTEAFF
many	TRBD2	TRBV14	TRBJ2-3	TGTGCCAGCAGCCGATCAAGGACTAGCGGCACCGATACGCAGTATTTT	CASSRSRTSGTDTQYF
NA	NA	TRBV20-1	TRBJ2-1	TGCAGTGCCAACCGGGGATACAATGAGCAGTTCTTC	CSANRGYNEQFF